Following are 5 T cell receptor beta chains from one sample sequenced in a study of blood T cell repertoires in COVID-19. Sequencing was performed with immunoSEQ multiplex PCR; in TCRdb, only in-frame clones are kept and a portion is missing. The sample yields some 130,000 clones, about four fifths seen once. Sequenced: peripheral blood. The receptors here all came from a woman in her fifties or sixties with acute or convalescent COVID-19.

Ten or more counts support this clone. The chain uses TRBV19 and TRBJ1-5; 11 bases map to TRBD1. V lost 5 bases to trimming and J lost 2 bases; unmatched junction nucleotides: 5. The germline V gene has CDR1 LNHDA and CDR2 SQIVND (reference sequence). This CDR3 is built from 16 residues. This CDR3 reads CASSLRDRGGNQPQHF. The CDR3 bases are TGTGCCAGTAGTCTGAGGGACAGGGGGGGCAATCAGCCCCAGCATTTT.

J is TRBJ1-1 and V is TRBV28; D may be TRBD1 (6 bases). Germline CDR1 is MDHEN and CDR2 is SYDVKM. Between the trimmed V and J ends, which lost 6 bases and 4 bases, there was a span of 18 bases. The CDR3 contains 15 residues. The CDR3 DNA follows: TGTGCCAGCAGGGAGCCCTCAGGGGTAAGCACTGAAGCTTTCTTT. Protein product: CASREPSGVSTEAFF.

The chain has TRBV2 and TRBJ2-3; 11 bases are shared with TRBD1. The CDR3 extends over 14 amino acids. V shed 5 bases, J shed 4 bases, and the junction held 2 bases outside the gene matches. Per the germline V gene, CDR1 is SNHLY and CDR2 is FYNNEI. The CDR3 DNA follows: TGTGCCAGCAGTCCGGGACAGGGGGCAGATACGCAGTATTTT. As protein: CASSPGQGADTQYF.

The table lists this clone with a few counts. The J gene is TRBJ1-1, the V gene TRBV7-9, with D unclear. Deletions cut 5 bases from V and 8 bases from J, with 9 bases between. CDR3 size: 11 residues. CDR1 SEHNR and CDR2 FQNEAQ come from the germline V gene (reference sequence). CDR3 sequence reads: CASSPYPEAFF. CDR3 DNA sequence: TGTGCCAGCAGCCCCTATCCCGAAGCTTTCTTT.

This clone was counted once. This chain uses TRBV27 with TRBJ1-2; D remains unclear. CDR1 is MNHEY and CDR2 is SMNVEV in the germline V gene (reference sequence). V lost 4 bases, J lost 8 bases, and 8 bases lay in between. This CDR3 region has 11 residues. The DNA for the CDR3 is TGTGCCAGCAGTTCCGCGTACGGCTACACCTTC. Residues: CASSSAYGYTF.